This T cell receptor (beta chain) was captured by sequencing in a study of CD8 T cells in Susac syndrome. RNA totalling about 0.5 to 1 ug underwent reverse transcription with random hexamers. By means of immunoSEQ multiplex PCR, TCR beta CDR3 spanning 54 Vbeta and 13 Jbeta underwent amplification. TCRdb reprocessed the immunoSEQ multiplex PCR reads via MiXCR and lists one record per CDR3 protein. The sample contains about 140,000 distinct CDR3 sequences, approximately 95% of which appear only once. TCR beta sequences were obtained from blood CD8+ and CD4+ T cells. Negative magnetic isolation gave CD8+ and CD4+ cells; FACS enriched CD8+ TEMRA. V lost 3 bases to trimming and J lost 3 bases, with 11 bases between them. The CDR3 has 14 residues. The germline CDR1 and CDR2 sequences are GTSNPN and SVGIG (reference sequence).

The clonotype was recovered from a human donor with multiple sclerosis. The sequenced material came from CD4+ T cells from PBMCs. This chain links TRBV30 with TRBJ1-4; D perhaps matches TRBD1 (6 bases). CDR3 DNA sequence: TGTGCCTGGAGAGCGACAGGTCCTAATGAAAAACTGTTTTTT. It specifies CAWRATGPNEKLFF.